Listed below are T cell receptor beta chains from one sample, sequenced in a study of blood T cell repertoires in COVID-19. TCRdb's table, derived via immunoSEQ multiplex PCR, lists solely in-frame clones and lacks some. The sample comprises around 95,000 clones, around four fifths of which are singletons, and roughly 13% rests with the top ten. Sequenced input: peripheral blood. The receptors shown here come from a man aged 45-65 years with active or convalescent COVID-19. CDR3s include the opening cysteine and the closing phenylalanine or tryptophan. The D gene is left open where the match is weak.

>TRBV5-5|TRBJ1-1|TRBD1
CASSLKSDRVISEGAFF
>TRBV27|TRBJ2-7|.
CASLNIGTEKYEQYF
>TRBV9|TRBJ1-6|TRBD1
CASSAGSGQESYNSPLHF
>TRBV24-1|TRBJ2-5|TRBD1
CATSDWVTGGRETQYF
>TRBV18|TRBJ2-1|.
CASSPSIAESHLNEQFF
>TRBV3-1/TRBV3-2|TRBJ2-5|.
CASSRGRLRFFAETQYF
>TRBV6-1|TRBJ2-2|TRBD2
CASSVIAGATPGELFF
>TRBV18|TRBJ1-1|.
CASSLHSLGVKGTEAFF
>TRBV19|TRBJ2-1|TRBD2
CASSAPGLAVPGEQFF
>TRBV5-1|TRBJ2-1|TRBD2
CASSWGTSGVEQFF
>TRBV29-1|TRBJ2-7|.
CSVGQFYEQYF
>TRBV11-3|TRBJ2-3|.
CASSFEGGDTQYF
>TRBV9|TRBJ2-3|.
CASSVRVGGDTQYF
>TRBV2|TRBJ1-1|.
CASSESAGVATEAFF
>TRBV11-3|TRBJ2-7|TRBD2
CASSPLAGVHYEQYF
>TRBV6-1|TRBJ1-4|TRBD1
CASSEGDRGRKLFF
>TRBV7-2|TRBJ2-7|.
CASSYKRDSYEQYF
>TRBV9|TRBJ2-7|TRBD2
CASSKWTSGSRYEQYF